This T cell receptor (beta chain) was captured in a study of T cell changes during pregnancy in multiple sclerosis. The germline V and J ends were trimmed by 2 bases and 6 bases, with 18 bases remaining between them. Looked up from germline, CDR1 is SGHRS and CDR2 is YFSETQ. This CDR3 comprises 16 residues. Assay: immunoSEQ multiplex PCR; the TCRdb copy retains only in-frame clones and omits some. The sample gives over 45,000 clones, 70% to 90% of which show up once; around 1.7% is in the top ten. The TCR comes from a female donor with multiple sclerosis, enrolled in a pregnancy study. This chain joins TRBV5-1 and TRBJ2-1, with D perhaps matching TRBD2 (7 bases). The specimen comprised peripheral blood, sampled after pregnancy. CDR3: CASSFVRGAEGNEQFF. The CDR3 DNA reads TGCGCCAGCAGCTTCGTCCGGGGGGCCGAGGGCAATGAGCAGTTCTTC.